This T cell receptor beta chain was sequenced during a study of blood T cell repertoires in COVID-19. Turning to the study itself: Researchers got acute and convalescent COVID-19 samples from the United States, Italy and Spain. PBMCs, B-cell-depleted T cells, or T cells were the source of the cDNA or gDNA that made up the material.

The CDR3 loop spans 17 amino acids. The germline V gene encodes CDR1 KGHSH and CDR2 LQKENI. With 3 bases clipped from V and 5 bases from J, the junction kept 14 bases outside the gene matches. Authors' analysis steps: From reference gene primer amplification, estimates of nucleated cell counts were derived. The data were produced by immunoSEQ multiplex PCR, yet TCRdb's version contains in-frame clones alone and is incomplete. V, J and clone size were drawn from that table, and D and trimming were deduced from the DNA. The data contain about 78,000 clones, roughly 91% of them singletons. Material: peripheral blood. This chain uses TRBV18 with TRBJ2-5; 8 bases are a match to TRBD2. The origin of this receptor is a woman in her 50s in a cohort sampled during active COVID-19. The CDR3 DNA reads TGTGCCAGCTCACCTCTTCCCATAGCGGGGCCACGGGAGACCCAGTACTTC. Translating gives CASSPLPIAGPRETQYF.